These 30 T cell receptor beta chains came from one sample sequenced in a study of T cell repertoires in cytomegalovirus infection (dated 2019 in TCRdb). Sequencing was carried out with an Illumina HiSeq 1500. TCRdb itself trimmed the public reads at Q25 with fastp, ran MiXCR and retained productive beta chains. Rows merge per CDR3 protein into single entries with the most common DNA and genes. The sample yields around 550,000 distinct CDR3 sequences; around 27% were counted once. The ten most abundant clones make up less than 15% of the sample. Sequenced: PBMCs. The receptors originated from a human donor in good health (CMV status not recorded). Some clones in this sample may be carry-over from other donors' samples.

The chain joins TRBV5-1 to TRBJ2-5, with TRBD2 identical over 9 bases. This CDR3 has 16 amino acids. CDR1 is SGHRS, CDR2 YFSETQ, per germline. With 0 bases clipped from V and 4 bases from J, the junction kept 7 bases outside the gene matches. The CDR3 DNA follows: TGCGCCAGCAGCTTGGCTGGCGGGAGGGCCGTAGAGACCCAGTACTTC. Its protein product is CASSLAGGRAVETQYF.

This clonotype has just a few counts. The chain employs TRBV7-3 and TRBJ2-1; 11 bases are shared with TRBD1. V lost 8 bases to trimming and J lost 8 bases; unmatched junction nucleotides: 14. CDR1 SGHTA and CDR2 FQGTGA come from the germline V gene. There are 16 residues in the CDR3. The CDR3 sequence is CASADRGQGARHEQFF. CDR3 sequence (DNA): TGTGCCAGCGCTGACCGAGGACAGGGGGCGCGTCATGAGCAGTTCTTC.

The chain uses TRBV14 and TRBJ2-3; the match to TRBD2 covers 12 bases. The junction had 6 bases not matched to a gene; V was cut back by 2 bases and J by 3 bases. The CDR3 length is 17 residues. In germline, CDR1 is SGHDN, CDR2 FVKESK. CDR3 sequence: CASSQLAGGVWTDTQYF. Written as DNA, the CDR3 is TGTGCCAGCAGCCAACTAGCGGGAGGGGTATGGACAGATACGCAGTATTTT.

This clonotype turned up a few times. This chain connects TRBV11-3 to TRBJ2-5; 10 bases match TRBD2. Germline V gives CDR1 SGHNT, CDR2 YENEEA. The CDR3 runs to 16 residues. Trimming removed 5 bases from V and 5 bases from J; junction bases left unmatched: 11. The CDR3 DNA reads TGTGCCAGCAGCAAAAGGGCTAGCGGGAGCCAGGAGACCCAGTACTTC. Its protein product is CASSKRASGSQETQYF.

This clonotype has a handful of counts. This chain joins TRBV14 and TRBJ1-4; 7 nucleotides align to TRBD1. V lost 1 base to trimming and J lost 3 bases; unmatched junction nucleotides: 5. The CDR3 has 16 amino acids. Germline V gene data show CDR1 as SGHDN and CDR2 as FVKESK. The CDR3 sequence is CASSQVIGTANEKLFF. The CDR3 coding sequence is TGTGCCAGCAGCCAAGTGATCGGGACAGCTAATGAAAAACTGTTTTTT.

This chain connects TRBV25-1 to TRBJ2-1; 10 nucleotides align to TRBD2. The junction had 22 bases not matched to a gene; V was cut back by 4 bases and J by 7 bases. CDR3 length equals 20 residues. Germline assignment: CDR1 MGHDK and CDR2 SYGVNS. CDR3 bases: TGTGCCAGCAGTGCCTTTGGAACGGAGTGGCTAGCGGGAGAAAGGAATGAGCAGTTCTTC. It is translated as CASSAFGTEWLAGERNEQFF.

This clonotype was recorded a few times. CDR3 nucleotides: TGCAGTGCTAGAGGAGGATGGAGGTGGGGTTTCTTT. Protein product: CSARGGWRWGFF. The chain links TRBV20-1 to TRBJ1-1, with D unresolved. CDR1 and CDR2 from the germline V gene are DFQATT and SNEGSKA (reference sequence). Trimming shortened V by 1 base and J by 13 bases, and 16 bases separated the two germline ends. CDR3 length: 12 residues.

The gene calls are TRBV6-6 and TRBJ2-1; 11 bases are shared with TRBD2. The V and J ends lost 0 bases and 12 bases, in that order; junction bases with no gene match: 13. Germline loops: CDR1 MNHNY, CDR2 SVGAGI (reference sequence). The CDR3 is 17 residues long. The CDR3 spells CASSYSIGSGRAAGQFF. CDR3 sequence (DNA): TGTGCCAGCAGTTACTCGATAGGTAGCGGGAGGGCGGCAGGGCAGTTCTTC.

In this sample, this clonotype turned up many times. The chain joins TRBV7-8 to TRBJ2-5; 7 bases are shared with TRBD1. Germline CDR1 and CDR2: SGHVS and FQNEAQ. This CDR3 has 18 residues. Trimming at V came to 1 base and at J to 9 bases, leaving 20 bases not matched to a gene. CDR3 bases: TGTGCCAGCAGCTTAGTAGACAGGGTTTTCCGCCCCAAAGTCCCCCAGTACTTC. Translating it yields CASSLVDRVFRPKVPQYF.

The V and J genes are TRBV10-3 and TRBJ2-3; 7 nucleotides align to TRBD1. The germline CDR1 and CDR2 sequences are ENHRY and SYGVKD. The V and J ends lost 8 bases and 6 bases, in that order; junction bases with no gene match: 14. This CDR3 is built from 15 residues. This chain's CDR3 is CAIGRRDSREDTQYF. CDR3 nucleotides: TGTGCCATCGGACGCCGGGACAGCCGAGAGGATACGCAGTATTTT.

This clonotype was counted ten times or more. The CDR3 here is CASSLVSTGGETQYF. Here the CDR3 DNA reads TGTGCCAGCAGCTTAGTCTCGACAGGGGGAGAGACCCAGTACTTC. The chain is built from TRBV7-2 and TRBJ2-5, with TRBD1 matching over 9 bases. V shed 1 base and J 4 bases; nucleotides not matched to a gene: 4. The CDR3 sequence is 15 residues long. CDR1 SGHTA and CDR2 FQGNSA come from the germline V gene.

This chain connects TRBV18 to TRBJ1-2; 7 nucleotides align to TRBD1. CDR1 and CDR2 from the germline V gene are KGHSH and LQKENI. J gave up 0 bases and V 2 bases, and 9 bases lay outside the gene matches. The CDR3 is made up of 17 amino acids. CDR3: CASSPGTAASTNYGYTF. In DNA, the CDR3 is TGTGCCAGCTCACCAGGGACAGCCGCCTCTACTAACTATGGCTACACCTTC.

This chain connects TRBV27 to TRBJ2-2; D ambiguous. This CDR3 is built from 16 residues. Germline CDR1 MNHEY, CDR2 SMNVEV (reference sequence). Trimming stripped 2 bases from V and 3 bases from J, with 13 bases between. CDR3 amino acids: CASSLERPGHTGELFF. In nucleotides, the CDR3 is TGTGCCAGCAGTTTAGAGCGTCCCGGACACACCGGGGAGCTGTTTTTT.

DNA of the CDR3: TGCGCCAGCAGCCAGTTTAGGGGAGGGAGGGAGACCCAGTACTTC. This encodes CASSQFRGGRETQYF. The V gene is TRBV4-3, the J gene TRBJ2-5, with 7 bases matching TRBD2. The V and J ends lost 3 bases and 5 bases, in that order; junction bases with no gene match: 9. CDR1 is LGHNA and CDR2 is YSLEER in the germline V gene. This CDR3 comprises 15 residues.

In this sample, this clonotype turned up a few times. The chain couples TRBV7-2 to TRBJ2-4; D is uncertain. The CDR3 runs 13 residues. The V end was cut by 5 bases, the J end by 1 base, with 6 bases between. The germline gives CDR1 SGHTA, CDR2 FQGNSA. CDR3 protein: CASSVGAKNIQYF. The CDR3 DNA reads TGTGCCAGCAGCGTGGGGGCCAAAAACATTCAGTACTTC.

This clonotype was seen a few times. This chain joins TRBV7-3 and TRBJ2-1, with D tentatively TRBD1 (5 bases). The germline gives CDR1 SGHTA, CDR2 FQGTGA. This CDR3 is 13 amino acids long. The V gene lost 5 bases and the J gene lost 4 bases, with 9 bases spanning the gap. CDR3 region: CASSKDTYNEQFF. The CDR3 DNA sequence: TGTGCCAGCAGCAAGGACACATACAATGAGCAGTTCTTC. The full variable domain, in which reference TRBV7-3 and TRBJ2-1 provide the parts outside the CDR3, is GAGVSQTPSNKVTEKGKYVELRCDPISGHTALYWYRQSLGQGPEFLIYFQGTGAADDSGLPNDRFFAVRPEGSVSTLKIQRTERGDSAVYLCASSKDTYNEQFFGPGTRLTVL.

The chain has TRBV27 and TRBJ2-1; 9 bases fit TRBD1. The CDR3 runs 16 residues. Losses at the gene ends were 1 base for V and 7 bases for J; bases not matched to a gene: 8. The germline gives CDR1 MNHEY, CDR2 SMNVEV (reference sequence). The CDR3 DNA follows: TGTGCCAGCAGTTTATTCCCTACAGGGGGCTCGAATGAGCAGTTCTTC. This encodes CASSLFPTGGSNEQFF.

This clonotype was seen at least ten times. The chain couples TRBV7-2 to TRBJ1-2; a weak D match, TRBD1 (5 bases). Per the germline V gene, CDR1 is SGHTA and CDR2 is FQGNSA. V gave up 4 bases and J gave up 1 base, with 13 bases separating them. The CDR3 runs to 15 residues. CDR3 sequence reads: CASSSRGGVNYGYTF. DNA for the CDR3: TGTGCCAGCAGCTCCCGGGGAGGGGTTAACTATGGCTACACCTTC.

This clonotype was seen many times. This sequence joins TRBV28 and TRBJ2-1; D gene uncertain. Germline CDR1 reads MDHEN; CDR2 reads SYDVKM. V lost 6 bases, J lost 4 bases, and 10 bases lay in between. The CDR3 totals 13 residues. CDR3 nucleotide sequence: TGTGCCAGCAGCATCACACAGTACAATGAGCAGTTCTTC. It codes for CASSITQYNEQFF.

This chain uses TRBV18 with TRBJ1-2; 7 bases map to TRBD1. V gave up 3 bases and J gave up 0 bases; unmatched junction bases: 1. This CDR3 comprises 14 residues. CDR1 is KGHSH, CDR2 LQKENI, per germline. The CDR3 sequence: CASSPGQTNYGYTF. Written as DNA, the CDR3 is TGTGCCAGCTCACCGGGACAGACTAACTATGGCTACACCTTC.

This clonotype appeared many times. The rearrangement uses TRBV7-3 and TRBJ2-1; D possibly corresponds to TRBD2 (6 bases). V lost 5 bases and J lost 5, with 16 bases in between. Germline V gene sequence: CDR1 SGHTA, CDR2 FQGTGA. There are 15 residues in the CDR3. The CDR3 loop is CASSRYSGGNNEQFF. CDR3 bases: TGTGCCAGCAGCCGCTATAGCGGTGGTAACAATGAGCAGTTCTTC.

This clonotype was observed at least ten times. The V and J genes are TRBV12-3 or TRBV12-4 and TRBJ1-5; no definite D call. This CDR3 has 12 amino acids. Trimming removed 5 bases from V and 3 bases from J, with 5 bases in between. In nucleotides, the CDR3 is TGTGCCAGCAGTCGCGACAATCAGCCCCAGCATTTT. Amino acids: CASSRDNQPQHF.

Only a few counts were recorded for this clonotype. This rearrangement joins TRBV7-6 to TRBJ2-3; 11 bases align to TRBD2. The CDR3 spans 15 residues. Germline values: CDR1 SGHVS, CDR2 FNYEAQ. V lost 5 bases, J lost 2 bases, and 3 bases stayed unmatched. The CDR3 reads CASSRLAGYTDTQYF. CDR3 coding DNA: TGTGCCAGCAGCCGACTAGCGGGATACACAGATACGCAGTATTTT.

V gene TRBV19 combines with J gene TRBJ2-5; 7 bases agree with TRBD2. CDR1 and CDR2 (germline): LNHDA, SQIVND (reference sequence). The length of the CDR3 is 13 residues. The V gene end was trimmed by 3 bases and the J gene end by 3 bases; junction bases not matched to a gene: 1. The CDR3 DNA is TGTGCCAGTAGTATTGGGAGGGAAGAGACCCAGTACTTC. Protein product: CASSIGREETQYF.

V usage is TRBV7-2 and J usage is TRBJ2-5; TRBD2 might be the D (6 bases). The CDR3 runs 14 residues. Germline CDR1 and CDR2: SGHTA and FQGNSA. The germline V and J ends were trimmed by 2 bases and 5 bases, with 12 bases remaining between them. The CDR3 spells CASSLSRGWETQYF. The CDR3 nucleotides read TGTGCCAGCAGCTTAAGTCGGGGGTGGGAGACCCAGTACTTC.

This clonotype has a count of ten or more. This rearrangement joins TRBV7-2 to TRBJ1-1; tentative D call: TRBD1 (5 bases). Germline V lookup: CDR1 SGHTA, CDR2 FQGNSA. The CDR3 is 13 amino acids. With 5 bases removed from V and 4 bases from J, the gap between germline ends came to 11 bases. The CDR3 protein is CASSQNGGTEAFF. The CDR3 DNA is TGTGCCAGCAGCCAAAACGGGGGCACTGAAGCTTTCTTT.

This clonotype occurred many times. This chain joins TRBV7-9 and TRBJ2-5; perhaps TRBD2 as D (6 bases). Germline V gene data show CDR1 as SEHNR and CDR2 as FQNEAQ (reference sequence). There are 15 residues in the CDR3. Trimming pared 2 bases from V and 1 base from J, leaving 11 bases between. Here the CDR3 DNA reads TGTGCCAGCAGCTTACGCCGGGACTTCCAAGAGACCCAGTACTTC. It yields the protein CASSLRRDFQETQYF.

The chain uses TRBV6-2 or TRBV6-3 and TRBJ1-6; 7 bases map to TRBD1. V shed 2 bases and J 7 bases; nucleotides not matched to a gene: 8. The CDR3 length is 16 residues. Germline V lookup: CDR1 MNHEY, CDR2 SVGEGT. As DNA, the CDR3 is TGTGCCAGCAGTTACCCTCCGGACAGGTTGAATTCACCCCTCCACTTT. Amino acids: CASSYPPDRLNSPLHF.

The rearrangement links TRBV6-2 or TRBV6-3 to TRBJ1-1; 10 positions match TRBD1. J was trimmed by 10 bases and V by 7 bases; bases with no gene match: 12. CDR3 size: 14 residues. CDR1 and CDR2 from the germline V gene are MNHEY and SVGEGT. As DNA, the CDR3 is TGTGCCAGCATCAAAGGGACAGGGGCGATCGGAGCTTTCTTT. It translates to CASIKGTGAIGAFF.

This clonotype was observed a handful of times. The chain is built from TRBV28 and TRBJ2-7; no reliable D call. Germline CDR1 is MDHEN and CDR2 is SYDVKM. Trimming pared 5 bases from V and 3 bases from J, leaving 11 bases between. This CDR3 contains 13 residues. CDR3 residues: CASSLTELYEQYF. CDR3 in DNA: TGTGCCAGCAGTCTCACAGAGCTCTACGAGCAGTACTTC.